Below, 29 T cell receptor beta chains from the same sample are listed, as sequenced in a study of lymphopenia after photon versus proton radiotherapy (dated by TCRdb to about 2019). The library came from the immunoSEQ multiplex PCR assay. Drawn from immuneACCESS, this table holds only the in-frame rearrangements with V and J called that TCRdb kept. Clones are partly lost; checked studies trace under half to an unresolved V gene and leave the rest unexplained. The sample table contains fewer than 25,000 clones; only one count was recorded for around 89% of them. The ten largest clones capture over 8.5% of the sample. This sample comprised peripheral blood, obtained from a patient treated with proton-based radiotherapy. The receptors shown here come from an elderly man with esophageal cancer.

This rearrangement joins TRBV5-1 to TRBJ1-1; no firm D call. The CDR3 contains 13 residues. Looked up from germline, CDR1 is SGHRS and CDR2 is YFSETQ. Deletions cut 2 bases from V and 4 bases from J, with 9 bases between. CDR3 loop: CASSLEVATEAFF. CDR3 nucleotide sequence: TGCGCCAGCAGCTTAGAGGTGGCCACTGAAGCTTTCTTT.

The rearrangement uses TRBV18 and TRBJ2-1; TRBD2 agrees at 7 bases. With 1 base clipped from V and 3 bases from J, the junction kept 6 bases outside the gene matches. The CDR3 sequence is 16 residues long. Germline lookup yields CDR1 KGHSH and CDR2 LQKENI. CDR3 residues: CASSPRVTSYYNEQFF. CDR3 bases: TGTGCCAGCTCACCACGGGTGACTAGCTACTACAATGAGCAGTTCTTC.

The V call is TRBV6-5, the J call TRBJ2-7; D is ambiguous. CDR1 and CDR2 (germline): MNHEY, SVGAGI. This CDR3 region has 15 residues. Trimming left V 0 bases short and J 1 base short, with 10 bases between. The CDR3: CASSYSIGQSYEQYF. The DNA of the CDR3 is TGTGCCAGCAGTTACTCAATTGGGCAGTCCTACGAGCAGTACTTC.

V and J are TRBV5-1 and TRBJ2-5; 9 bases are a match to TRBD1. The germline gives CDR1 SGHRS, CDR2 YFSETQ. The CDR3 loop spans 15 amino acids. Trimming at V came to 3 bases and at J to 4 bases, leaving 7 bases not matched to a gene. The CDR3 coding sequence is TGCGCCAGCAGCTCCGGACAGGGGCTCAGAGAGACCCAGTACTTC. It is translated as CASSSGQGLRETQYF.

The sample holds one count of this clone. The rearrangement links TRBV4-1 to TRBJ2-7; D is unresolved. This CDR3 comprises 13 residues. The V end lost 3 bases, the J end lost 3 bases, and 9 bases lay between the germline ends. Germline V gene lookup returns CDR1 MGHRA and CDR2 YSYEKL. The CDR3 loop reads CASSHRLGYEQYF. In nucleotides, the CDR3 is TGCGCCAGCAGCCATCGACTTGGCTACGAGCAGTACTTC.

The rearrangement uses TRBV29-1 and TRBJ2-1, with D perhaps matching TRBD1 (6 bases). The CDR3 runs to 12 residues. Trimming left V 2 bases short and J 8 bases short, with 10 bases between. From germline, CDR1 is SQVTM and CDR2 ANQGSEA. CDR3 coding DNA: TGCAGCGTTGAACCCAGGGGCGATGAGCAGTTCTTC. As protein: CSVEPRGDEQFF.

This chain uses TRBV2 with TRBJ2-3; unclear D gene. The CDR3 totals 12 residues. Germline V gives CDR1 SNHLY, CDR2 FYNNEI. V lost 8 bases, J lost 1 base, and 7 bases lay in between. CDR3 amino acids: CASGYGTDTQYF. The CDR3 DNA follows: TGTGCCAGCGGATATGGCACAGATACGCAGTATTTT. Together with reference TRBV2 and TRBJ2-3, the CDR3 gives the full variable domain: EPEVTQTPSHQVTQMGQEVILRCVPISNHLYFYWYRQILGQKVEFLVSFYNNEISEKSEIFDDQFSVERPDGSNFTLKIRSTKLEDSAMYFCASGYGTDTQYFGPGTRLTVL.

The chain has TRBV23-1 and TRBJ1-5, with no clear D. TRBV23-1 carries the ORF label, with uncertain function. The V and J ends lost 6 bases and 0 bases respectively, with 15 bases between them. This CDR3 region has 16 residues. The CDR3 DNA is TGCGCCAGCAGGAGACGAGGACGGAATAGCAATCAGCCCCAGCATTTT. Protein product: CASRRRGRNSNQPQHF.

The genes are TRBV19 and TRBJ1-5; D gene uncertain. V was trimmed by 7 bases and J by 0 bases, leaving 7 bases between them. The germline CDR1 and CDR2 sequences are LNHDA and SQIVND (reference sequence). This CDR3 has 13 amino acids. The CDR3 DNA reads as TGTGCCAGTACTGGGTATAGCAATCAGCCCCAGCATTTT. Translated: CASTGYSNQPQHF.

CDR3 loop: CSGVTTGNPTF. The CDR3, as DNA: TGCAGCGGAGTTACGACAGGGAACCCCACCTTC. The rearrangement joins TRBV29-1 to TRBJ1-2, with 7 bases aligning to TRBD1. After removal of 7 bases from V and 13 bases from J, the junction contained 12 bases not matched to a gene. CDR3 length equals 11 residues. Looked up from germline, CDR1 is SQVTM and CDR2 is ANQGSEA. The whole variable domain, filled in from reference TRBV29-1 and TRBJ1-2, reads SAVISQKPSRDICQRGTSLTIQCQVDSQVTMMFWYRQQPGQSLTLIATANQGSEATYESGFVIDKFPISRPNLTFSTLTVSNMSPEDSSIYLCSGVTTGNPTFGSGTRLTVV.

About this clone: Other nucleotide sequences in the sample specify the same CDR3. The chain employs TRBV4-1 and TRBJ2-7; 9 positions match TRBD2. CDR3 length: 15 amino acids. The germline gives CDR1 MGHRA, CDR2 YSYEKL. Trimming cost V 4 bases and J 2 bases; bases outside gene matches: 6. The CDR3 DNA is TGCGCCAGCAGCCTCGTGGTAGCGGGGGCCTACGAGCAGTACTTC. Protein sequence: CASSLVVAGAYEQYF.

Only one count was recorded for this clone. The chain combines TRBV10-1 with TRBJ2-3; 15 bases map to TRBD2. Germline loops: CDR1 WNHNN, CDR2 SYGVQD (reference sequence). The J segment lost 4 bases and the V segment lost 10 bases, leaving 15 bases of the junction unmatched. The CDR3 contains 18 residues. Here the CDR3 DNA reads TGCGCCAACCTATCCAGGACTAGCGGGGGGGCCCTTGCAGATACGCAGTATTTT. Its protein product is CANLSRTSGGALADTQYF.

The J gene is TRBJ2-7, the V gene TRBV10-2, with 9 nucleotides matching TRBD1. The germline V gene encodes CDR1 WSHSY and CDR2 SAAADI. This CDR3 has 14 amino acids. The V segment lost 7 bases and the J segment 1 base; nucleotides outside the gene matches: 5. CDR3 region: CASKRDRDSYEQYF. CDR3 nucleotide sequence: TGCGCCAGCAAACGGGACAGGGATTCCTACGAGCAGTACTTC.

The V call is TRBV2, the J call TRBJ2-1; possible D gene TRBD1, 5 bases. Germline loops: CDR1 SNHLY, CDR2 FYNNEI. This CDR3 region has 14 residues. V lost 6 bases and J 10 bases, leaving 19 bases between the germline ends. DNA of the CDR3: TGTGCCAGCAGGAAGGACCAGGGCCATGGGGAGCAGTTCTTC. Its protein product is CASRKDQGHGEQFF. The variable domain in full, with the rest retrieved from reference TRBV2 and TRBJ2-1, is EPEVTQTPSHQVTQMGQEVILRCVPISNHLYFYWYRQILGQKVEFLVSFYNNEISEKSEIFDDQFSVERPDGSNFTLKIRSTKLEDSAMYFCASRKDQGHGEQFFGPGTRLTVL.

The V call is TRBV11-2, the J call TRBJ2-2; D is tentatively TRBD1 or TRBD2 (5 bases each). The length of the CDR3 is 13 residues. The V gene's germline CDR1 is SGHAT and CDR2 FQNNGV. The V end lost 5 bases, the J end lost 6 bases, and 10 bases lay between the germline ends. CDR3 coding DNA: TGTGCCAGCAGCGGGGGTTACGCCGGGGAGCTGTTTTTT. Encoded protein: CASSGGYAGELFF.

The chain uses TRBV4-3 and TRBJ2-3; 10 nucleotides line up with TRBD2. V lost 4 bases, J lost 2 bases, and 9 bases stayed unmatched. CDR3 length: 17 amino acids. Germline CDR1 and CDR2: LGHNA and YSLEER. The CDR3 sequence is CASSRRALAGDTDTQYF. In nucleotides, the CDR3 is TGCGCCAGCAGCCGGCGGGCCCTAGCGGGGGACACAGATACGCAGTATTTT.

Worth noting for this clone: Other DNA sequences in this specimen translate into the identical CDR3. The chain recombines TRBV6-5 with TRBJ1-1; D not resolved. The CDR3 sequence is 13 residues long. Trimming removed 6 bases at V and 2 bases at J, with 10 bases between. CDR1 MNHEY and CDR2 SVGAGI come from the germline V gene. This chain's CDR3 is CASRTRRNTEAFF. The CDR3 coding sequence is TGTGCCAGCAGGACCAGGCGTAACACTGAAGCTTTCTTT.

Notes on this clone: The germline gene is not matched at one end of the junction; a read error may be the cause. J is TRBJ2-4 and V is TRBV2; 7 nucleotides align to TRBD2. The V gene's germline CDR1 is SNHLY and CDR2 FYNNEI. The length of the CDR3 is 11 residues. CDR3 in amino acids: CASSVGGGKHF. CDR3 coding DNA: TGTGCCAGCAGTGTCGGCGGGGGAAAACACTTC.

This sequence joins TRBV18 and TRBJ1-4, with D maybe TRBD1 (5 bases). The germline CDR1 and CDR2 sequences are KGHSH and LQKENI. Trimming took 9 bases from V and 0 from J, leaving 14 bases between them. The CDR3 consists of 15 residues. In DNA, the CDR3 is TGTGCCAGTCGCCTGACAGTTGCAACTAATGAAAAACTGTTTTTT. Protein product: CASRLTVATNEKLFF.

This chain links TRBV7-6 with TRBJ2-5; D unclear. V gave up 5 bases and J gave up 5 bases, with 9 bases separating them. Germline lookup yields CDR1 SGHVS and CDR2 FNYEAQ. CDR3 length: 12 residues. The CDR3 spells CASSVGLETQYF. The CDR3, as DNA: TGTGCCAGCAGCGTGGGATTGGAGACCCAGTACTTC.

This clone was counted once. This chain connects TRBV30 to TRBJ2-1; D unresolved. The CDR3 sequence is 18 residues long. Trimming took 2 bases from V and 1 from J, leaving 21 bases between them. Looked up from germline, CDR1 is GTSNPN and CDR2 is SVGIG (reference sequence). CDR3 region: CAWSPTPDVTFSYNEQFF. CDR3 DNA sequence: TGTGCCTGGAGTCCCACCCCGGACGTCACCTTTTCCTACAATGAGCAGTTCTTC.

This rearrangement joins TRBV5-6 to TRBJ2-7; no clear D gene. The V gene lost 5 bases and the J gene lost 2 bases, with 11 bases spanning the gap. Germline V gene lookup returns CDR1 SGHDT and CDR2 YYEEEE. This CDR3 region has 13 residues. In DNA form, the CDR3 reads TGTGCCAGCAGGCAGACGGTGACCTACGAGCAGTACTTC. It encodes CASRQTVTYEQYF.

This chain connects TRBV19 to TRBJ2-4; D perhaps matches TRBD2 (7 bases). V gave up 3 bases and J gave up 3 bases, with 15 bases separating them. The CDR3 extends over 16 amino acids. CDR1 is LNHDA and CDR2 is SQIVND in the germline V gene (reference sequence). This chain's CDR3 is CASSIGGRMGKNIQYF. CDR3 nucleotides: TGTGCCAGTAGTATCGGGGGGCGCATGGGCAAAAACATTCAGTACTTC.

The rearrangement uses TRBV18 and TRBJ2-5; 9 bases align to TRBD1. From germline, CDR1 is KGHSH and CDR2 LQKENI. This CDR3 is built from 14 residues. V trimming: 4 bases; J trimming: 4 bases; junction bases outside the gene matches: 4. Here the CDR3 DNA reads TGTGCCAGCTCACGGGAGGACAGGGGAGAGACCCAGTACTTC. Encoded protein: CASSREDRGETQYF.

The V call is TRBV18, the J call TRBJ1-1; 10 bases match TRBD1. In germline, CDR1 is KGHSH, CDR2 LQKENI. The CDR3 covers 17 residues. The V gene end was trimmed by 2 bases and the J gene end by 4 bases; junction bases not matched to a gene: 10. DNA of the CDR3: TGTGCCAGCTCACCAGCCGGGACAGGGGTAGGGGGCACTGAAGCTTTCTTT. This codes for CASSPAGTGVGGTEAFF.

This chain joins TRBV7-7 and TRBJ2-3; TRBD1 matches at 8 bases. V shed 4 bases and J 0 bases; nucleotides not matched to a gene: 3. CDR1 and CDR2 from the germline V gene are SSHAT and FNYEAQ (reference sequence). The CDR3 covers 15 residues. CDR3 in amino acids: CASSYRGSSTDTQYF. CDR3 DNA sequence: TGTGCCAGCAGCTACAGGGGGTCAAGCACAGATACGCAGTATTTT.

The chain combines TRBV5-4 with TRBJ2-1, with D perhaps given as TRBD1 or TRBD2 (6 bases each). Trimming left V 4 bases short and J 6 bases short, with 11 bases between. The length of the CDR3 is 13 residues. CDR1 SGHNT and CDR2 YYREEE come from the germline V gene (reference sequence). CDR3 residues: CASSGGQGNEQFF. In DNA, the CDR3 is TGTGCCAGCAGCGGGGGGCAGGGCAATGAGCAGTTCTTC.

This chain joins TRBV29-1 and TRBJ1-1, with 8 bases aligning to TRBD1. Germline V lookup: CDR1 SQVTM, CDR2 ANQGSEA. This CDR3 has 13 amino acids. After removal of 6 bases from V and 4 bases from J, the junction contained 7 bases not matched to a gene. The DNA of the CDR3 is TGCAGCGTACTCAGGGGGCGCGGCACTGAAGCTTTCTTT. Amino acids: CSVLRGRGTEAFF.

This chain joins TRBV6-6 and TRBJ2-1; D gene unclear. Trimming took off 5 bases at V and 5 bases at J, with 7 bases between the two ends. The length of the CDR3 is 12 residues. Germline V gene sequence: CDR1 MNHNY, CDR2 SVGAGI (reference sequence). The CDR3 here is CASSGLNNEQFF. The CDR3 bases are TGTGCCAGCAGTGGATTGAACAATGAGCAGTTCTTC.